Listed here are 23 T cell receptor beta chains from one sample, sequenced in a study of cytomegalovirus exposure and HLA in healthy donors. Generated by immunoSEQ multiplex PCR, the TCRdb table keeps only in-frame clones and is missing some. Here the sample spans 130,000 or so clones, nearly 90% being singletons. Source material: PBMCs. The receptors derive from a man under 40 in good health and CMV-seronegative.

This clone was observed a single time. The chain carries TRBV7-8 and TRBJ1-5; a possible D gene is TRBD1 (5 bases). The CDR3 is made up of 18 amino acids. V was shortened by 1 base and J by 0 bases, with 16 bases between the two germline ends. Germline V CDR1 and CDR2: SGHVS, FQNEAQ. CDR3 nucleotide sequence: TGTGCCAGCAGCTTAGAGGGGACGGGGGTGGATAGCAATCAGCCCCAGCATTTT. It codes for CASSLEGTGVDSNQPQHF.

The CDR3 DNA sequence: TGTGCCAGCAGCTCCATCCGTAGTGTGTACACCGGGGAGCTGTTTTTT. This sequence encodes CASSSIRSVYTGELFF. V gene TRBV7-9 combines with J gene TRBJ2-2; D is ambiguous. The CDR3 sequence is 16 residues long. From germline, CDR1 is SEHNR and CDR2 FQNEAQ (reference sequence). The ends were cut back, 4 bases at V and 3 bases at J, with 15 bases in the middle.

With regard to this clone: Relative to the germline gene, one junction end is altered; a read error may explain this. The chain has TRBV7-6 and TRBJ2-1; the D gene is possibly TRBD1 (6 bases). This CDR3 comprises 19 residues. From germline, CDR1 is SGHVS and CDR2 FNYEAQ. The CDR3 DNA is TGTGCCAGCAGTTTAGGTTGGTCAGGGGCCCGTCTTGCGTACAATGAGCAGTTCTTC. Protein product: CASSLGWSGARLAYNEQFF.

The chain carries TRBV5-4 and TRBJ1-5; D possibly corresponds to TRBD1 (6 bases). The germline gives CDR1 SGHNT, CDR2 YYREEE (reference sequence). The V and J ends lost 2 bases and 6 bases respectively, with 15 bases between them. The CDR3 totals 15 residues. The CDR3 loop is CASSLGGRSGQPQHF. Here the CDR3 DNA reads TGTGCCAGCAGCTTAGGGGGTAGGAGCGGTCAGCCCCAGCATTTT. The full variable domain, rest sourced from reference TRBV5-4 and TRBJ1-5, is ETGVTQSPTHLIKTRGQQVTLRCSSQSGHNTVSWYQQALGQGPQFIFQYYREEENGRGNFPPRFSGLQFPNYSSELNVNALELDDSALYLCASSLGGRSGQPQHFGDGTRLSIL.

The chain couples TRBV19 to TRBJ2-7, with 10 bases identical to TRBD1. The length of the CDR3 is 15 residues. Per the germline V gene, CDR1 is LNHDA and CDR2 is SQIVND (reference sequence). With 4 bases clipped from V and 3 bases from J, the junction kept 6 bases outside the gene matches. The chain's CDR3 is CASSTSTGGSYEQYF. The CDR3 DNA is TGTGCCAGTAGTACATCGACAGGGGGCAGCTACGAGCAGTACTTC.

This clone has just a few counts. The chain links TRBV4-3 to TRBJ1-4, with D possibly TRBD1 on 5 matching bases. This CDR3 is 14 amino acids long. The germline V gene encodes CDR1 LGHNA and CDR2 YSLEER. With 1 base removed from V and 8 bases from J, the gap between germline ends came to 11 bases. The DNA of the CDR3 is TGCGCCAGCAGCCAAGGGACAAACAGGGAAAAACTGTTTTTT. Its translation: CASSQGTNREKLFF.

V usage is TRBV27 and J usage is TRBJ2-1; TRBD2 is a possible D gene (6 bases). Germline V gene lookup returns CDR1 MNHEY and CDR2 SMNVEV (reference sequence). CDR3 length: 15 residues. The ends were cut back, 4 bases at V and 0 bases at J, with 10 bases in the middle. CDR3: CASSWGLLSYNEQFF. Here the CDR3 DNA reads TGTGCCAGCAGTTGGGGACTTCTCTCCTACAATGAGCAGTTCTTC.

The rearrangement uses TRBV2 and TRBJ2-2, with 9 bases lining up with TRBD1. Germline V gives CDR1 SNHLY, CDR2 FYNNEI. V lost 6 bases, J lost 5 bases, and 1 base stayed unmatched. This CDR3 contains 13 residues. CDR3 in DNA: TGTGCCAGCAGGACAGGGGGGACCGGGGAGCTGTTTTTT. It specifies CASRTGGTGELFF.

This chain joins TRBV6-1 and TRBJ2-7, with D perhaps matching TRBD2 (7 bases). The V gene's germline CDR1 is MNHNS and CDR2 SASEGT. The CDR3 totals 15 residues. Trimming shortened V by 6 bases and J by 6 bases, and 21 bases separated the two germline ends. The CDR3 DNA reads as TGTGCCAGCAGGGGGGGGGCAGGCCCCGAGGGCGAGCAGTACTTC. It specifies CASRGGAGPEGEQYF.

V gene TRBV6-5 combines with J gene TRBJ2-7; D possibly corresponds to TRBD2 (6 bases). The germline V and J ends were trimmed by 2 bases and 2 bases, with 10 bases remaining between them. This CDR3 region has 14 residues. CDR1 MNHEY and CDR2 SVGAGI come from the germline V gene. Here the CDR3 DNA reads TGTGCCAGCAGTTACGACAGACTAGCCTACGAGCAGTACTTC. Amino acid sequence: CASSYDRLAYEQYF.

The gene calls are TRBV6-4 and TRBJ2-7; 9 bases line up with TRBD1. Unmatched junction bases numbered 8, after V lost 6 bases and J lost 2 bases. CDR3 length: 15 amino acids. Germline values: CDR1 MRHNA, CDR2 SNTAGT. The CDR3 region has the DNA TGTGCCAGCAGGAACAGGGGGCAATTCACCTACGAGCAGTACTTC. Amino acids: CASRNRGQFTYEQYF.

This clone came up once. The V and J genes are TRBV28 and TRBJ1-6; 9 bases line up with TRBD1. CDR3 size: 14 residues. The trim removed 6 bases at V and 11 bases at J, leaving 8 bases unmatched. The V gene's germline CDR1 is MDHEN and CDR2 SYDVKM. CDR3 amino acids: CASSPGQGRTPLHF. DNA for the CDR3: TGTGCCAGCAGCCCCGGACAGGGGAGAACACCCCTCCACTTT.

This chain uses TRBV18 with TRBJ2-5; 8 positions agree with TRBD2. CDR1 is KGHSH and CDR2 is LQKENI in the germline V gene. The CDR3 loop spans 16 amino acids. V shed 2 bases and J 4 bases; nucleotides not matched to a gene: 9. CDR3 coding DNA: TGTGCCAGCTCACCAGTAAGCGGGAGCGGAGGAGAGACCCAGTACTTC. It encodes CASSPVSGSGGETQYF.

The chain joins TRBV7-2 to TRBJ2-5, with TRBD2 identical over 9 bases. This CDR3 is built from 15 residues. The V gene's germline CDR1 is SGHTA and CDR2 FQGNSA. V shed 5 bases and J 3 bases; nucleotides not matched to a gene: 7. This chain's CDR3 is CASSALIAGEETQYF. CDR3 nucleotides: TGTGCCAGCAGCGCATTAATAGCGGGGGAAGAGACCCAGTACTTC.

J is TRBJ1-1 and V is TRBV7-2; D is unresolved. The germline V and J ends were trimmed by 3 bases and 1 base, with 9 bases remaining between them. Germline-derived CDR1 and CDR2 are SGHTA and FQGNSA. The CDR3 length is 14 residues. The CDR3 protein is CASSFDRQNTEAFF. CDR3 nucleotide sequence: TGTGCCAGCAGCTTCGATCGACAGAACACTGAAGCTTTCTTT.

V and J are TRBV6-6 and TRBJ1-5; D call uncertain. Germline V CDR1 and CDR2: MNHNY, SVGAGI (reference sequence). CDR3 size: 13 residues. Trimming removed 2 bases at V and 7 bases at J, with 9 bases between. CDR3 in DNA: TGTGCCAGCAGTTACGAGCGGCAGCAGCCCCAGCATTTT. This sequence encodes CASSYERQQPQHF.

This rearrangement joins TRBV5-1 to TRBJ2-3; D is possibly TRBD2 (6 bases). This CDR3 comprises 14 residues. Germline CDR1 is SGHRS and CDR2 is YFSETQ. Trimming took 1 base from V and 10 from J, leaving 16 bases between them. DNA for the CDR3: TGCGCCAGCAGCTTGCATAGCGAGGGACTCGCGCAGTATTTT. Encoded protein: CASSLHSEGLAQYF.

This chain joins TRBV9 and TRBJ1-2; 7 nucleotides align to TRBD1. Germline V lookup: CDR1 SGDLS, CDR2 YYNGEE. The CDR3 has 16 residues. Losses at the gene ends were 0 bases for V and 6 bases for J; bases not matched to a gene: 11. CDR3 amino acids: CASSVDFQGERNGYTF. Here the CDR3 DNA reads TGTGCCAGCAGCGTAGATTTCCAGGGGGAGAGGAATGGCTACACCTTC. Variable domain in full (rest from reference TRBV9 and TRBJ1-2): DSGVTQTPKHLITATGQRVTLRCSPRSGDLSVYWYQQSLDQGLQFLIQYYNGEERAKGNILERFSAQQFPDLHSELNLSSLELGDSALYFCASSVDFQGERNGYTFGSGTRLTVV.

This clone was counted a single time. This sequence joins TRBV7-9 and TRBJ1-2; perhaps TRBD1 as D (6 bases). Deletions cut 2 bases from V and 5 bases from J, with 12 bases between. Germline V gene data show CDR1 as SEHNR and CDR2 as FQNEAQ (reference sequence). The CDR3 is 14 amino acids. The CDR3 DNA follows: TGTGCCAGCAGCTTACCGGGGGGCGCATATGGCTACACCTTC. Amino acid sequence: CASSLPGGAYGYTF.

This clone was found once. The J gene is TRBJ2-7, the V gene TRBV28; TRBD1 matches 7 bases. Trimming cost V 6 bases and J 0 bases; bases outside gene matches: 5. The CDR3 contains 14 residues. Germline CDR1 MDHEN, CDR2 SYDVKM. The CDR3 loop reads CASSRDRGSYEQYF. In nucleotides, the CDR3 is TGTGCCAGCAGCCGGGACAGAGGCTCCTACGAGCAGTACTTC.

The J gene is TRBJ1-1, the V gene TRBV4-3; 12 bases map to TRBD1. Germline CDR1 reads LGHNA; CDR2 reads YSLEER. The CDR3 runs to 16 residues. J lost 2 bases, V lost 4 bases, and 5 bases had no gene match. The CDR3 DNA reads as TGCGCCAGCAGCCCCGGGACAGGGGGCAGAAACACTGAAGCTTTCTTT. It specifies CASSPGTGGRNTEAFF.

Here the CDR3 reads CASSLYPSVGREQFF. The CDR3, as DNA: TGTGCCAGCAGCTTATACCCTAGCGTCGGGCGAGAGCAGTTCTTC. This chain uses TRBV7-3 with TRBJ2-1, with D possibly being TRBD2 (6 bases). The ends were cut back, 2 bases at V and 10 bases at J, with 18 bases in the middle. Germline V gives CDR1 SGHTA, CDR2 FQGTGA. The CDR3 runs 15 residues.

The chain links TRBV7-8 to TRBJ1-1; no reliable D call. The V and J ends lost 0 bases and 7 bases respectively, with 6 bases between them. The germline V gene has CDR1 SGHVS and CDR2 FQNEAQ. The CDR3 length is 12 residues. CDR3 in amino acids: CASSLAQFEAFF. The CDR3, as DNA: TGTGCCAGCAGCTTAGCGCAGTTTGAAGCTTTCTTT.